These 23 T cell receptor beta chains were sequenced from one sample in a study of blood T cell repertoires in COVID-19. Sequencing used immunoSEQ multiplex PCR; TCRdb keeps in-frame clones, though not all of them. The data contain just over 300,000 clones, roughly 88% of them seen just once; the ten biggest clones take up over 2%. The sample was PBMCs or T cells enriched from blood (not recorded which). Source of these receptors: a man aged 30 to 39 who had recovered from COVID-19.

V gene TRBV11-3 combines with J gene TRBJ2-1, with D maybe TRBD2 (6 bases). The germline V and J ends were trimmed by 4 bases and 5 bases, with 9 bases remaining between them. CDR1 and CDR2 from the germline V gene are SGHNT and YENEEA. The CDR3 has 13 residues. DNA for the CDR3: TGTGCCAGCAGCTCGGGAGTTGACAATGAGCAGTTCTTC. It encodes CASSSGVDNEQFF.

This rearrangement joins TRBV30 to TRBJ1-6; weak D call: TRBD1 (5 bases). The CDR3 is made up of 13 amino acids. Per the germline V gene, CDR1 is GTSNPN and CDR2 is SVGIG (reference sequence). The V gene lost 5 bases and the J gene lost 7 bases, with 12 bases spanning the gap. DNA of the CDR3: TGTGCCTGGGGGGCCACAACGAATTCACCCCTCCACTTT. This gives the protein CAWGATTNSPLHF.

This clone showed up just a few times. The chain's CDR3 is CASSPGQSGNTIYF. CDR3 sequence (DNA): TGCGCCAGCAGCCCGGGACAGTCTGGAAACACCATATATTTT. The chain recombines TRBV5-1 with TRBJ1-3, with 7 nucleotides matching TRBD1. Germline V lookup: CDR1 SGHRS, CDR2 YFSETQ. V dropped 4 bases and J dropped 1; count of bases not matched to a gene: 2. The CDR3 runs to 14 residues.

The chain couples TRBV5-1 to TRBJ2-3; D may be TRBD1 (6 bases). Per the germline V gene, CDR1 is SGHRS and CDR2 is YFSETQ. V was trimmed by 0 bases and J by 5 bases, leaving 13 bases between them. CDR3 length: 15 residues. The CDR3 DNA is TGCGCCAGCAGCTTGGCCCCACAGGGTAAAGATACGCAGTATTTT. Protein sequence: CASSLAPQGKDTQYF.

This sequence joins TRBV21-1 and TRBJ1-5; the D segment call TRBD1 is taken from the table without a DNA check. TRBV21-1 is tagged as a pseudogene. The CDR3 contains 24 residues. The CDR3 spells CASSILGGWRDRGPCFFSNQPQHF. CDR3 DNA sequence: TGTGCCAGCAGCATACTAGGTGGGTGGCGGGACAGGGGACCTTGTTTTTTTAGCAATCAGCCCCAGCATTTT.

This clone was detected only a few times. The chain recombines TRBV9 with TRBJ2-7, with D possibly TRBD1 on 5 matching bases. CDR1 and CDR2 from the germline V gene are SGDLS and YYNGEE. This CDR3 region has 14 residues. V lost 0 bases, J lost 4 bases, and 11 bases lay in between. CDR3 nucleotide sequence: TGTGCCAGCAGCGTAGAGGTGACAGCTTACGAGCAGTACTTC. As protein: CASSVEVTAYEQYF.

The chain has TRBV6-1 and TRBJ1-2, with 8 bases fitting TRBD1. Germline lookup yields CDR1 MNHNS and CDR2 SASEGT. The trim removed 1 base at V and 5 bases at J, leaving 3 bases unmatched. The CDR3 is 14 residues long. CDR3 in DNA: TGTGCCAGCAGTGAAGTGACAGGGGTTTATGGCTACACCTTC. Residues: CASSEVTGVYGYTF.

This chain joins TRBV5-4 and TRBJ1-3, with a tentative D call TRBD1 (6 bases). The germline V gene encodes CDR1 SGHNT and CDR2 YYREEE (reference sequence). This CDR3 spans 14 amino acids. V dropped 0 bases and J dropped 5 bases, with 9 bases sitting between them. The CDR3 region has the DNA TGTGCCAGCAGCTTGGATACAGGGCGAAACACCATATATTTT. This sequence encodes CASSLDTGRNTIYF.

A single count supports this clone. CDR3 coding DNA: TGCGCCAGCAGCCCGACAGGGCACTACAATGAGCAGTTCTTC. The encoded protein is CASSPTGHYNEQFF. The chain has TRBV5-1 and TRBJ2-1; the match to TRBD1 covers 7 bases. Germline CDR1 is SGHRS and CDR2 is YFSETQ. CDR3 size: 14 residues. Trimming took 4 bases from V and 3 from J; bases not matched to a gene: 4.

This clone was found once. The V gene is TRBV18, the J gene TRBJ2-5, with D unresolved. The CDR3 spans 13 residues. V lost 1 base and J 5 bases, leaving 8 bases between the germline ends. CDR1 and CDR2 from the germline V gene are KGHSH and LQKENI. The CDR3 loop reads CASSPQRRETQYF. The CDR3 region has the DNA TGTGCCAGCTCACCACAGCGACGGGAGACCCAGTACTTC.

The V call is TRBV4-2, the J call TRBJ1-4; 10 nucleotides agree with TRBD1. The length of the CDR3 is 15 residues. V dropped 4 bases and J dropped 6; count of bases not matched to a gene: 5. Germline CDR1 reads LGHNA; CDR2 reads YNFKEQ. The CDR3 reads CASSPGGTGDEKLFF. The CDR3 nucleotides are TGTGCCAGCAGCCCCGGGGGGACAGGGGATGAAAAACTGTTTTTT.

The chain employs TRBV30 and TRBJ1-4, with 7 bases that match TRBD1. Germline-derived CDR1 and CDR2 are GTSNPN and SVGIG (reference sequence). The CDR3 is 15 residues long. V trimming: 3 bases; J trimming: 5 bases; junction bases outside the gene matches: 9. The CDR3 DNA sequence: TGTGCCTGGAGCCGAGTTCGAGGGGGCAATGAAAAACTGTTTTTT. It specifies CAWSRVRGGNEKLFF.

This clone was counted a few times. The gene calls are TRBV7-2 and TRBJ1-1; TRBD1 is a possible D gene (6 bases). V lost 5 bases to trimming and J lost 5 bases, with 12 bases between them. The CDR3 runs to 13 residues. CDR1 and CDR2 from the germline V gene are SGHTA and FQGNSA. The CDR3 DNA sequence: TGTGCCAGCAGCGCCCACAGGGAGACTGAAGCTTTCTTT. It codes for CASSAHRETEAFF.

This clone was counted only a few times. The CDR3 protein is CASSPTGGAAGELFF. In nucleotides, the CDR3 is TGTGCCAGCAGCCCGACAGGGGGCGCAGCCGGGGAGCTGTTTTTT. The chain uses TRBV9 and TRBJ2-2; 10 bases agree with TRBD1. The germline gives CDR1 SGDLS, CDR2 YYNGEE. V dropped 4 bases and J dropped 6; count of bases not matched to a gene: 6. The CDR3 extends over 15 amino acids.

The chain links TRBV27 to TRBJ1-5; 7 bases match TRBD1. V lost 4 bases to trimming and J lost 2 bases; unmatched junction nucleotides: 5. The CDR3 spans 15 residues. Germline-derived CDR1 and CDR2 are MNHEY and SMNVEV (reference sequence). The CDR3: CASSSLTGGNQPQHF. The DNA of the CDR3 is TGTGCCAGCAGTTCCCTAACAGGGGGCAATCAGCCCCAGCATTTT.

CDR3: CASSSTELNTEAFF. The CDR3 DNA reads TGTGCCAGCAGCTCGACAGAGTTGAACACTGAAGCTTTCTTT. The rearrangement uses TRBV7-2 and TRBJ1-1, with a possible D match to TRBD1 (5 bases). V was cut by 4 bases and J by 0 bases, with 9 bases left in between. The CDR3 runs to 14 residues. Germline CDR1 is SGHTA and CDR2 is FQGNSA.

The rearrangement links TRBV7-3 to TRBJ2-1; 15 bases align to TRBD2. In germline, CDR1 is SGHTA, CDR2 FQGTGA. The CDR3 totals 18 residues. The ends lost 5 bases at V and 5 bases at J; junction bases unmatched: 10. Here the CDR3 reads CASSPPWTSGGEHNEQFF. CDR3 nucleotides: TGTGCCAGCAGCCCTCCGTGGACTAGCGGGGGGGAACACAATGAGCAGTTCTTC.

This chain links TRBV7-2 with TRBJ1-2, with D possibly TRBD1 on 6 matching bases. Trimming removed 1 base at V and 3 bases at J, with 12 bases between. CDR3 length: 15 amino acids. The germline gives CDR1 SGHTA, CDR2 FQGNSA. CDR3 sequence: CASSLVRGADYGYTF. The CDR3 coding sequence is TGTGCCAGCAGCTTAGTACGGGGGGCGGACTATGGCTACACCTTC.

The genes are TRBV4-2 and TRBJ1-6; D is possibly TRBD1 (5 bases). Per germline, CDR1 LGHNA and CDR2 YNFKEQ. The V end was cut by 1 base, the J end by 6 bases, with 19 bases between. The CDR3 spans 18 residues. Written as DNA, the CDR3 is TGTGCCAGCAGCCAAGGAGATGCCCGACAGCGAACTAATTCACCCCTCCACTTT. Its protein is CASSQGDARQRTNSPLHF.

The CDR3 sequence: CASRASAYEQYF. CDR3 DNA: TGTGCCAGTAGAGCCTCCGCTTACGAGCAGTACTTC. The chain carries TRBV19 and TRBJ2-7, with D unresolved. Between the trimmed V and J ends, which lost 6 bases and 4 bases, there was a span of 10 bases. The germline CDR1 and CDR2 sequences are LNHDA and SQIVND (reference sequence). The CDR3 has 12 amino acids.

This rearrangement joins TRBV9 to TRBJ1-2, with D perhaps TRBD1 (5 bases). Germline-derived CDR1 and CDR2 are SGDLS and YYNGEE. V lost 2 bases and J 8 bases, leaving 16 bases between the germline ends. The CDR3 covers 14 residues. The chain's CDR3 is CASSVPGGTKGYTF. CDR3 in DNA: TGTGCCAGCAGCGTGCCCGGCGGGACGAAAGGCTACACCTTC.

This clone has a handful of counts. The V gene is TRBV7-2, the J gene TRBJ2-3, with 10 nucleotides matching TRBD2. The germline V gene encodes CDR1 SGHTA and CDR2 FQGNSA. The CDR3 is 16 residues long. V was clipped by 2 bases and J by 5 bases; unmatched bases: 7. CDR3 DNA: TGTGCCAGCAGCTTAAGCCGTAGCGGGGGGATAGATACGCAGTATTTT. Translating it yields CASSLSRSGGIDTQYF. The entire variable domain, with the rest obtained from reference TRBV7-2 and TRBJ2-3, is as follows: GAGVSQSPSNKVTEKGKDVELRCDPISGHTALYWYRQSLGQGLEFLIYFQGNSAPDKSGLPSDRFSAERTGGSVSTLTIQRTQQEDSAVYLCASSLSRSGGIDTQYFGPGTRLTVL.

The gene calls are TRBV12-3 or TRBV12-4 and TRBJ1-4; 10 bases line up with TRBD1. The CDR3 is 13 residues long. The V segment lost 5 bases and the J segment 11 bases; nucleotides outside the gene matches: 5. The CDR3 DNA sequence: TGTGCCAGCAGTCTCGCGGACAGGGGGAAACTGTTTTTT. This sequence encodes CASSLADRGKLFF.